A selection of T cell receptor beta chains follows, all from one sample in a study of blood T cells in healthy people across ages. In TCRdb, the 5' RACE reads were re-called with MiXCR into one record per CDR3 protein. The top ten clones hold roughly a fifth of a sample with 650,000 to 950,000 distinct CDR3 sequences, 40% to 50% of them seen once. The sample consisted of blood. The receptors here all came from a man aged 55 to 69 in good health. CDR3s include the opening cysteine and the closing phenylalanine or tryptophan. Fields, in order: J gene, clone size, V gene, D gene, CDR3 DNA, CDR3 protein. A D gene is named only where the DNA matches it firmly. A clone size is listed for some rows: how often the clone was seen (once, few, many), or a class if it is expanded.

TRBJ1-5,few,TRBV9,NA,TGTGCCAGCAGCGCCGGCCCCGAGAATCAGCCCCAGCATTTT,CASSAGPENQPQHF
TRBJ1-2,NA,TRBV13,TRBD1,TGCGCCAGCAGTAGGGACAGGCAGAATGGCTACACCTTC,CASSRDRQNGYTF
TRBJ1-2,NA,TRBV4-1,TRBD1,TGCGCCAGCAGCCACCCGACAGGGACAAGCACCTATGACTACACCTTC,CASSHPTGTSTYDYTF
TRBJ2-3,few,TRBV5-1,TRBD1,TGCGCCAGCAGCTTTCGACAGGGGGTGACAGATACGCAGTATTTT,CASSFRQGVTDTQYF
TRBJ1-2,once,TRBV19,NA,TGTGCCAGTACCCGGGACGGAGGCTACACCTTC,CASTRDGGYTF
TRBJ2-7,few,TRBV4-1,TRBD2,TGCGCCAGCAGCCATGGCCCGGCGGGGGGATACGAGCAGTACTTC,CASSHGPAGGYEQYF
TRBJ2-1,few,TRBV20-1,NA,TGCAGTGCGACCGACAGTACCTACGAGCAGTTCTTC,CSATDSTYEQFF
TRBJ2-7,NA,TRBV6-2/TRBV6-3,NA,TGTGCCAGCAGTTACGGGGCAGCTTACGAGCAGTACTTC,CASSYGAAYEQYF
TRBJ2-3,few,TRBV5-1,NA,TGCGCCAGCAGCTTGAACAGGGACCTCACAGATACGCAGTATTTT,CASSLNRDLTDTQYF
TRBJ2-2,NA,TRBV5-1,NA,TGCGCCAGCAGCGATCCAGGAGCCGGGGAGCTGTTTTTT,CASSDPGAGELFF
TRBJ2-7,many,TRBV29-1,NA,TGCAGCGTCGCGGACGCCGGACGTGGGTACTTC,CSVADAGRGYF
TRBJ2-1,few,TRBV5-1,NA,TGCGCCAGCAGCACAATAAATCCAAATGAGCAGTTCTTC,CASSTINPNEQFF
TRBJ2-5,NA,TRBV3-1,TRBD2,TGTGCCAGCAGCCTGCGTGGGACTAGCGGGGGTTATGAGACCCAGTACTTC,CASSLRGTSGGYETQYF
TRBJ2-1,few,TRBV20-1,NA,TGCAGTGCTAGGGTGGGGCCGTCCTACAATGAGCAGTTCTTC,CSARVGPSYNEQFF
TRBJ2-1,NA,TRBV12-3/TRBV12-4,TRBD2,TGTGCCAGCAGCCCTACTAGCGGGGGGGGATATGAGCAGTTCTTC,CASSPTSGGGYEQFF
TRBJ2-5,NA,TRBV11-1,NA,TGTGCCAGCAGACTGGAAAGTATGGGGACCCAGTACTTC,CASRLESMGTQYF
TRBJ2-5,NA,TRBV29-1,TRBD1,TGCGGCGTTGAAGATCATGGACAGGGAGTTTGGACCCAGTACTTC,CGVEDHGQGVWTQYF
TRBJ2-7,NA,TRBV7-2,TRBD2,TGTGCCAGCAGCTCGGGACTAGCGGGGGGGCTAGACGAGCAGTACTTC,CASSSGLAGGLDEQYF
TRBJ2-3,NA,TRBV7-2,TRBD1,TGTGCCAGCAGCCCCTCCAACAGGGGAGCAGATACGCAGTATTTT,CASSPSNRGADTQYF
TRBJ2-5,few,TRBV5-1,TRBD2,TGCGCCAGCAGCTCCGGACTAGCGGGGCTACAAGAGACCCAGTACTTC,CASSSGLAGLQETQYF
TRBJ1-4,many,TRBV4-3,TRBD1,TGCGCCAGCAGCCAACAGGGGGCGGCTAATGAAAAACTGTTTTTT,CASSQQGAANEKLFF